Sequencing of this T cell receptor (beta chain) was carried out in a study of molecular identifiers for immune sequencing clone quantification. Study-level results: Spiked Jurkat TCR RNA equal to one cell could reportedly be picked out among one million naive cells.

Turning to this clonotype: The antigen is not known.

Bulk TCR library preparation followed previously described methods with listed TCR primers. From the PCR reads, TCRdb called clonotypes with MiXCR, one entry per CDR3 protein. The repertoire consists of 400,000 to 600,000 distinct CDR3 sequences, with around 23% occurring once and the leading ten covering just over 0.75%. The CDR3 covers 15 residues. CDR1 and CDR2 from the germline V gene are MNHEY and SMNVEV (reference sequence). V lost 5 bases, J lost 4 bases, and 9 bases stayed unmatched. The sequencing input was naive CD8+ T cells from blood, with Jurkat cell RNA spiked in. The subset: FACS-sorted CD8+CD4-CCR7+CD45RA+ naive T cells. V gene TRBV27 combines with J gene TRBJ2-7, with TRBD1 matching 9 bases. The TCR sequence derives from a human donor in good health. Some libraries in this study had Jurkat cell RNA spiked in. The CDR3 nucleotides read TGTGCCAGCAGTCCATCCGGGACAGGGTTGTACGAGCAGTACTTC. Its protein product is CASSPSGTGLYEQYF.